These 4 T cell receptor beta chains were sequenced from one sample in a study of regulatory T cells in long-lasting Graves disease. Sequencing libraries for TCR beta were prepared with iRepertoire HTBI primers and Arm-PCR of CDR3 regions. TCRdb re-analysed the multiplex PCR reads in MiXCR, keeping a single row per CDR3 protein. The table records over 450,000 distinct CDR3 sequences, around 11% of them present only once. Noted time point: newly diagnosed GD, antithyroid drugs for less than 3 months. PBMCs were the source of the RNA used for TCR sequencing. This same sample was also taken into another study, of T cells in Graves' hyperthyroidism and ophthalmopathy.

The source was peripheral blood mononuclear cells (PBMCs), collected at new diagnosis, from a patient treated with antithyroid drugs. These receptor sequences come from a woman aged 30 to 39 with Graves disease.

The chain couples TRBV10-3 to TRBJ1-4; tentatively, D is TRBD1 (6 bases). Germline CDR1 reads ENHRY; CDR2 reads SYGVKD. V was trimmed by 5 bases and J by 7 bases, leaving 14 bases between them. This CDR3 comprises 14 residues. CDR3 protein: CAISSGTYGEKLFF. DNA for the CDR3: TGTGCCATCAGTTCCGGGACATACGGTGAAAAACTGTTTTTT.

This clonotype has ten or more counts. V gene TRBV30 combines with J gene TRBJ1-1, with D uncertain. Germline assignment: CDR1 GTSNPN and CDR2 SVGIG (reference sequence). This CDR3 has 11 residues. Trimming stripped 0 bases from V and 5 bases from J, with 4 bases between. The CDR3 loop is CAWSVLTEAFF. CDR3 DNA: TGTGCCTGGAGTGTACTAACTGAAGCTTTCTTT.

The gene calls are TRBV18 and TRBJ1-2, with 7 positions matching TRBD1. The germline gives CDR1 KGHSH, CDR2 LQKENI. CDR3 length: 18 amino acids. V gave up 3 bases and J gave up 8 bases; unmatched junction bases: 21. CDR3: CASSPMTPGQGERIGYTF. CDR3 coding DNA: TGTGCCAGCTCACCGATGACCCCGGGTCAGGGGGAAAGGATCGGCTACACCTTC. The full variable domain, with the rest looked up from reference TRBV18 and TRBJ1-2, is NAGVMQNPRHLVRRRGQEARLRCSPMKGHSHVYWYRQLPEEGLKFMVYLQKENIIDESGMPKERFSAEFPKEGPSILRIQQVVRGDSAAYFCASSPMTPGQGERIGYTFGSGTRLTVV.

In DNA form, the CDR3 reads TGTGCCAGCGGACTCGGGTCCGGCGGAAACATTCAGTACTTC. It translates to CASGLGSGGNIQYF. The chain combines TRBV2 with TRBJ2-4; possible D gene TRBD2, 5 bases. Germline V CDR1 and CDR2: SNHLY, FYNNEI. The germline V and J ends were trimmed by 8 bases and 6 bases, with 17 bases remaining between them. This CDR3 region has 14 residues. Combining the CDR3 with reference TRBV2 and TRBJ2-4 gives the whole variable domain EPEVTQTPSHQVTQMGQEVILRCVPISNHLYFYWYRQILGQKVEFLVSFYNNEISEKSEIFDDQFSVERPDGSNFTLKIRSTKLEDSAMYFCASGLGSGGNIQYFGAGTRLSVL.